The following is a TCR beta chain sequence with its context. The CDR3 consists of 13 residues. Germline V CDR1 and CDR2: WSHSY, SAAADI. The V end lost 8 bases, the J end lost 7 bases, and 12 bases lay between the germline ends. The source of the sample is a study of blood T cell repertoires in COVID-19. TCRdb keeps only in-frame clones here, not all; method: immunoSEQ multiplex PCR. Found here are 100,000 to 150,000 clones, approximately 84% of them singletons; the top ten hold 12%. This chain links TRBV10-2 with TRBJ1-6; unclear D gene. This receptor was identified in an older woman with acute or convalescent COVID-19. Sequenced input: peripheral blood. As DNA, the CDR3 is TGCGCCAGCGCCCACAGTCCGAATTCACCCCTCCACTTT. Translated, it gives CASAHSPNSPLHF.